These T cell receptor beta chains were read from a single sample in a study of blood T cell repertoires in COVID-19. Using immunoSEQ multiplex PCR, the repertoire was profiled, and TCRdb retains in-frame clones only, with some absent. Of some 400,000 clones in the sample, 80% to 90% were seen once. The sequenced material came from PBMCs or T cells enriched from blood (not recorded which). The receptors come from a man aged 30 to 39 who had recovered from COVID-19. Both conserved end residues are part of each CDR3. The order of the fields is V gene, D gene, J gene, clone size, CDR3 DNA, CDR3 protein. D genes are given only for firm matches. The size entry is marked missing in some rows and otherwise reads once, few, many or a size class.

TRBV7-9	NA	TRBJ2-3	NA	TGTGCCACAAGCGGGCCCAGCACAGATACGCAGTATTTT	CATSGPSTDTQYF
TRBV2	TRBD1	TRBJ2-1	NA	TGTGCCAGCAGTGAATGGGGACAGGGTTTCAATGAGCAGTTCTTC	CASSEWGQGFNEQFF
TRBV10-2	NA	TRBJ1-1	NA	TGCGCCAGCATGTGGGCTCGCCAAGCTTTCTTT	CASMWARQAFF
TRBV5-8	TRBD1	TRBJ2-7	NA	TGTGCCAGCAGCTTGGGGACAGGGGACGACGAGCAGTACTTC	CASSLGTGDDEQYF
TRBV28	NA	TRBJ1-5	NA	TGTGCCAGCAGTTTCTCGGGTCAGCCCCAGCATTTT	CASSFSGQPQHF
TRBV29-1	NA	TRBJ1-1	NA	TGCAGCGTTGTCAGTCCCCTGAACACTGAAGCTTTCTTT	CSVVSPLNTEAFF
TRBV19	NA	TRBJ2-7	NA	TGTGCCAGTAGTATAGGGAGAGTGGACGAGCAGTACTTC	CASSIGRVDEQYF
TRBV4-1	NA	TRBJ2-7	NA	TGCGCCAGCAGCCAAGAACCTCGGGGCTACGAGCAGTACTTC	CASSQEPRGYEQYF
TRBV4-2	NA	TRBJ2-1	NA	TGTGCCAGCAGCCAAGAGAGGTACAATGAGCAGTTCTTC	CASSQERYNEQFF
TRBV2	TRBD1	TRBJ1-6	few	TGTGCCAGCAATGGACAGGGGGCTCTTAATTCACCCCTCCACTTT	CASNGQGALNSPLHF
TRBV2	NA	TRBJ1-1	NA	TGTGCCTCACAACGGCGCGGATTGAACACTGAAGCTTTCTTT	CASQRRGLNTEAFF
TRBV5-1	TRBD1	TRBJ1-1	NA	TGCGCCAGCAGCGACCAGACGACAGGGGGTCCAGCTTTCTTT	CASSDQTTGGPAFF
TRBV29-1	NA	TRBJ2-1	NA	TGCAGCGTCCCAAAGGGGGGGGCATCGGCCAATGAGCAGTTCTTC	CSVPKGGASANEQFF
TRBV7-9	TRBD2	TRBJ2-2	NA	TGTGCCAGCAGCGACCCTAGCGGGAAAATTTCCGGGGAGCTGTTTTTT	CASSDPSGKISGELFF
TRBV7-2	TRBD2	TRBJ2-1	few	TGTGCCAGCAGCTCTCCGGGACTACTCTACAATGAGCAGTTCTTC	CASSSPGLLYNEQFF
TRBV11-1	NA	TRBJ2-2	NA	TGTGCCAGCAGCCTTGACAGCTACACCGGGGAGCTGTTTTTT	CASSLDSYTGELFF
TRBV7-9	NA	TRBJ1-1	NA	TGTGCCAGCAGCTTAGGGGCGAATCTTGAAGCTTTCTTT	CASSLGANLEAFF
TRBV6-6	NA	TRBJ1-3	NA	TGTGCCAGCAGTCCCCGCCCAGGGGACCGCGGAAACACCATATATTTT	CASSPRPGDRGNTIYF
TRBV5-1	NA	TRBJ2-7	NA	TGCGCCAGCAGCCCATCGTCAGGAACCTACGAGCAGTACTTC	CASSPSSGTYEQYF
TRBV24-1	TRBD2	TRBJ2-3	NA	TGTGCCACCAGTGATTTTGGGGGGACTAGCGGAGATACGCAGTATTTT	CATSDFGGTSGDTQYF
TRBV3-1/TRBV3-2	TRBD1	TRBJ1-5	few	TGTGCCAGCAGCCGAGACAGGGTTACTCAGCCCCAGCATTTT	CASSRDRVTQPQHF
TRBV29-1	NA	TRBJ1-1	NA	TGCAGCGTGAAGGAGACTGAAGCTTTCTTT	CSVKETEAFF
TRBV9	TRBD1	TRBJ1-1	NA	TGTGCCAGCAGCGTAGAGGGGGACAGGGTCACTGAAGCTTTCTTT	CASSVEGDRVTEAFF
TRBV2	NA	TRBJ1-1	NA	TGTGCCAGCAGTTTTGAGGGGAACACTGAAGCTTTCTTT	CASSFEGNTEAFF
TRBV7-9	TRBD1	TRBJ1-5	NA	TGTGCCAGCAGCCTCGACAGGGAGCCCAATCAGCCCCAGCATTTT	CASSLDREPNQPQHF
TRBV19	TRBD1	TRBJ2-2	NA	TGTGCCAGTCGGTCTGGACAGGGGGGGACCGGGGAGCTGTTTTTT	CASRSGQGGTGELFF
TRBV27	NA	TRBJ2-7	NA	TGTGCCAGCAGTGTCTTTTCGGGGTCGTGGTACGAGCAGTACTTC	CASSVFSGSWYEQYF
TRBV19	NA	TRBJ1-1	once	TGTGCCAGTGGGGGTGGACAGTTTGAAGCTTTCTTT	CASGGGQFEAFF
TRBV11-3	TRBD2	TRBJ2-3	NA	TGTGCCAGCAGCCCCGGGACTAGCGGGAGGGCAGATACGCAGTATTTT	CASSPGTSGRADTQYF
TRBV29-1	NA	TRBJ1-2	NA	TGCAGCGTTGCGGGGGACGGCTATGGCTACACCTTC	CSVAGDGYGYTF
TRBV11-2	NA	TRBJ2-7	once	TGTGCCAGCAGCTTAGTAGCGGTAAGCTCCTACGAGCAGTACTTC	CASSLVAVSSYEQYF
TRBV4-1	TRBD1	TRBJ2-1	NA	TGCGCCAGCAGCCCCTCCGGGACAGGGGACTACAATGAGCAGTTCTTC	CASSPSGTGDYNEQFF
TRBV18	NA	TRBJ1-1	few	TGTGCCAGCTCACCGGTAGGGGGGAACACTGAAGCTTTCTTT	CASSPVGGNTEAFF
TRBV12-5	NA	TRBJ1-1	NA	TGTGCTAGTGGTCCCCCCCCCGGGGGCACTGAAGCTTTCTTT	CASGPPPGGTEAFF
TRBV2	NA	TRBJ1-1	NA	TGTGCCAGCAGGGCAGAACAGGGCGGGAGCGCTTTCTTT	CASRAEQGGSAFF
TRBV5-1	TRBD1	TRBJ1-2	few	TGCGCCAGCAGCTTCTCCTCGGACAGGGGGTTTGGCTACACCTTC	CASSFSSDRGFGYTF
TRBV19	NA	TRBJ1-2	NA	TGTGCCAGTAGTATAGAGGCGGGGGGCCGACGGGGCTACACCTTC	CASSIEAGGRRGYTF
TRBV11-2	TRBD2	TRBJ2-3	NA	TGTGCCAGCAGCTGGACTAGCGGGACCGATACGCAGTATTTT	CASSWTSGTDTQYF
TRBV24-1	TRBD2	TRBJ2-7	NA	TGTGCCACCAGTGTCGGAAGCGGGAGTAGTGGGCGCGAGCAGTACTTC	CATSVGSGSSGREQYF
TRBV2	NA	TRBJ1-5	once	TGTGCCAGCAGTGGTCAAGGGGCCGGACAGCCCCAGCATTTT	CASSGQGAGQPQHF
TRBV30	NA	TRBJ2-4	NA	TGTGCCTGGGGTCTCTCCTACGGGATCTGGGCCAAAAACATTCAGTACTTC	CAWGLSYGIWAKNIQYF
TRBV10-3	NA	TRBJ2-3	NA	TGTGCCATCAGTGGCAGGGAAGGGGGCACAGATACGCAGTATTTT	CAISGREGGTDTQYF